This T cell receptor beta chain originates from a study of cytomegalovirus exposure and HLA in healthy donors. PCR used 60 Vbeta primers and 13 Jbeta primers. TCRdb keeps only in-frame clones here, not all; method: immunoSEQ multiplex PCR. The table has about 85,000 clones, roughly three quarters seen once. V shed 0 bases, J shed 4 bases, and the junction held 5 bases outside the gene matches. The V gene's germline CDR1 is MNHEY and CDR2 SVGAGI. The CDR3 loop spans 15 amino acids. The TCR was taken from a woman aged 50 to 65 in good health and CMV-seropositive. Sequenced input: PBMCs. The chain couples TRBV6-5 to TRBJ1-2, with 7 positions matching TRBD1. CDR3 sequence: CASSYSLGTVYGYTF. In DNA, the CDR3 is TGTGCCAGCAGTTACTCTCTCGGGACAGTCTATGGCTACACCTTC.